Below, 17 T cell receptor beta chains from the same sample are listed, as sequenced in a study of blood T cell repertoires in COVID-19. Using immunoSEQ multiplex PCR, the repertoire was profiled, and TCRdb retains in-frame clones only, with some absent. Of about 59,000 clones in the sample, 90% to 95% were seen once. Sequenced input: peripheral blood. These receptor sequences come from a human donor in a cohort sampled during active COVID-19.

The chain employs TRBV9 and TRBJ2-3; D perhaps matches TRBD2 (7 bases). The CDR3 has 15 amino acids. In germline, CDR1 is SGDLS, CDR2 YYNGEE. V was cut by 0 bases and J by 4 bases, with 12 bases left in between. Written as DNA, the CDR3 is TGTGCCAGCAGCGTAGGGTCGGGGGGCGCAGATACGCAGTATTTT. As protein: CASSVGSGGADTQYF.

This chain connects TRBV7-3 to TRBJ1-2, with 7 bases fitting TRBD1. The CDR3 covers 13 residues. Losses at the gene ends were 5 bases for V and 7 bases for J; bases not matched to a gene: 7. CDR1 is SGHTA and CDR2 is FQGTGA in the germline V gene. CDR3: CASSPRQGGGYTF. CDR3 nucleotides: TGTGCCAGCAGCCCGCGACAGGGAGGTGGCTACACCTTC. Combining the CDR3 with reference TRBV7-3 and TRBJ1-2 gives the whole variable domain GAGVSQTPSNKVTEKGKYVELRCDPISGHTALYWYRQSLGQGPEFLIYFQGTGAADDSGLPNDRFFAVRPEGSVSTLKIQRTERGDSAVYLCASSPRQGGGYTFGSGTRLTVV.

The CDR3 loop reads CATSGTSGGAEETQYF. In DNA, the CDR3 is TGTGCCACATCCGGGACTAGCGGGGGGGCGGAGGAGACCCAGTACTTC. The V gene is TRBV10-3, the J gene TRBJ2-5; 16 positions match TRBD2. CDR1 is ENHRY and CDR2 is SYGVKD in the germline V gene. Trimming took 10 bases from V and 5 from J; bases not matched to a gene: 10. The CDR3 has 16 amino acids.

The chain is built from TRBV29-1 and TRBJ2-5; D not certain. CDR3 length: 8 residues. With 4 bases removed from V and 13 bases from J, the gap between germline ends came to 7 bases. CDR1 and CDR2 from the germline V gene are SQVTM and ANQGSEA. The CDR3 protein is CSVVKPYF. CDR3 coding DNA: TGCAGCGTTGTAAAGCCGTACTTC.

J is TRBJ2-7 and V is TRBV7-9, with 8 bases that match TRBD2. Germline CDR1 is SEHNR and CDR2 is FQNEAQ (reference sequence). The CDR3 contains 14 residues. V trimming: 5 bases; J trimming: 7 bases; junction bases outside the gene matches: 10. CDR3 sequence: CASSLSGGAGEQYF. In DNA, the CDR3 is TGTGCCAGCAGCCTTTCCGGGGGGGCCGGAGAGCAGTACTTC.

V gene TRBV9 combines with J gene TRBJ2-1; D remains ambiguous. This CDR3 has 14 amino acids. V was pared by 4 bases and J by 2 bases, with 10 bases between. Per germline, CDR1 SGDLS and CDR2 YYNGEE. CDR3 region: CASSPQMTYNEQFF. In nucleotides, the CDR3 is TGTGCCAGCAGCCCCCAGATGACCTACAATGAGCAGTTCTTC.

V gene TRBV19 combines with J gene TRBJ2-1; 7 bases are a match to TRBD1. The CDR3 runs 15 residues. The germline V gene encodes CDR1 LNHDA and CDR2 SQIVND (reference sequence). V dropped 1 base and J dropped 7; count of bases not matched to a gene: 7. DNA of the CDR3: TGTGCCAGTAGTATAGCCCCGGGACAGCGGAATGAGCAGTTCTTC. Its translation: CASSIAPGQRNEQFF.

This chain joins TRBV6-5 and TRBJ2-5; the match to TRBD2 covers 8 bases. V shed 8 bases, J shed 3 bases, and the junction held 11 bases outside the gene matches. There are 15 residues in the CDR3. Germline CDR1 is MNHEY and CDR2 is SVGAGI. In nucleotides, the CDR3 is TGTGCCAGCGGCCGGGGGAGCGGGGGAAAAGAGACCCAGTACTTC. Encoded protein: CASGRGSGGKETQYF.

V is TRBV4-1 and J is TRBJ1-4, with 9 bases lining up with TRBD1. With V trimmed by 4 bases and J by 3 bases, 15 bases remained unmatched. Germline V gene lookup returns CDR1 MGHRA and CDR2 YSYEKL. This CDR3 comprises 19 residues. For the CDR3, the DNA is TGCGCCAGCAGCCCCAGGACAGGGGCTGGGCTGGGATCTAATGAAAAACTGTTTTTT. Its translation: CASSPRTGAGLGSNEKLFF.

V is TRBV7-9 and J is TRBJ1-2; D is perhaps TRBD1 (5 bases). Germline CDR1 reads SEHNR; CDR2 reads FQNEAQ (reference sequence). V gave up 1 base and J gave up 4 bases, with 13 bases separating them. The CDR3 has 15 residues. CDR3 loop: CASSLGRTSLYGYTF. CDR3 DNA sequence: TGTGCCAGCAGCTTAGGACGGACATCCCTCTATGGCTACACCTTC. Full variable domain (remainder filled in from reference TRBV7-9 and TRBJ1-2): DTGVSQNPRHKITKRGQNVTFRCDPISEHNRLYWYRQTLGQGPEFLTYFQNEAQLEKSRLLSDRFSAERPKGSFSTLEIQRTEQGDSAMYLCASSLGRTSLYGYTFGSGTRLTVV.

The rearrangement joins TRBV12-5 to TRBJ1-6; 9 nucleotides agree with TRBD1. The CDR3 runs to 21 residues. The germline CDR1 and CDR2 sequences are LGHNT and FRNRAP. With 2 bases clipped from V and 6 bases from J, the junction kept 20 bases outside the gene matches. The CDR3 DNA reads TGTGCTAGTGGTTTGATTTTGGGGAGGCTCTGGGGACAGGGTGGTAATTCACCCCTCCACTTT. Translated, it gives CASGLILGRLWGQGGNSPLHF. Full variable domain (rest looked up from reference TRBV12-5 and TRBJ1-6): DARVTQTPRHKVTEMGQEVTMRCQPILGHNTVFWYRQTMMQGLELLAYFRNRAPLDDSGMPKDRFSAEMPDATLATLKIQPSEPRDSAVYFCASGLILGRLWGQGGNSPLHFGNGTRLTVT.

The chain couples TRBV6-5 to TRBJ2-1, with D possibly TRBD2 on 6 matching bases. V lost 2 bases, J lost 2 bases, and 10 bases lay in between. Germline V gene data show CDR1 as MNHEY and CDR2 as SVGAGI. The CDR3 loop spans 15 amino acids. The CDR3 region is CASSYEGGTYNEQFF. CDR3 coding DNA: TGTGCCAGCAGTTACGAAGGCGGGACCTACAATGAGCAGTTCTTC.

This clone was seen a handful of times. The V and J genes are TRBV7-9 and TRBJ1-2; D is unclear. Trimming removed 1 base from V and 4 bases from J, with 13 bases in between. CDR1 and CDR2 (germline): SEHNR, FQNEAQ (reference sequence). There are 15 residues in the CDR3. CDR3 residues: CASSLDVPSGYGYTF. The CDR3 DNA is TGTGCCAGCAGCTTAGATGTCCCCTCGGGCTATGGCTACACCTTC.

This clone was detected a few times. The junction and the germline gene differ at one end; a read error may be behind it. The chain employs TRBV7-7 and TRBJ2-2; D call uncertain. This CDR3 region has 15 residues. Per the germline V gene, CDR1 is SSHAT and CDR2 is FNYEAQ (reference sequence). The CDR3 here is CASSLGTTNTGELFF. In nucleotides, the CDR3 is TGTGCTAGCAGCTTAGGAACAACGAACACCGGGGAGCTGTTTTTT. The full variable domain, rest sourced from reference TRBV7-7 and TRBJ2-2, is GAGVSQSPRYKVTKRGQDVTLRCDPISSHATLYWYQQALGQGPEFLTYFNYEAQPDKSGLPSDRFSAERPEGSISTLTIQRTEQRDSAMYRCASSLGTTNTGELFFGEGSRLTVL.

J is TRBJ2-1 and V is TRBV7-3; TRBD2 agrees at 12 bases. V was clipped by 5 bases and J by 10 bases; unmatched bases: 12. Germline V lookup: CDR1 SGHTA, CDR2 FQGTGA. The CDR3 has 16 residues. CDR3 DNA: TGTGCCAGCAGCGCGCAATCCAGACTAGCGGGGGCCGAGCAGTTCTTC. Protein sequence: CASSAQSRLAGAEQFF.

The V gene is TRBV27, the J gene TRBJ2-7; TRBD1 agrees at 9 bases. V dropped 5 bases and J dropped 2; count of bases not matched to a gene: 7. The CDR3 has 15 amino acids. Germline CDR1 is MNHEY and CDR2 is SMNVEV (reference sequence). In DNA, the CDR3 is TGTGCCAGCAGTCCCTTGGACAGGGGAGCCTACGAGCAGTACTTC. Amino acids: CASSPLDRGAYEQYF.

J is TRBJ2-1 and V is TRBV12-5, with 14 bases fitting TRBD2. The trim removed 1 base at V and 0 bases at J, leaving 11 bases unmatched. Germline V gene data show CDR1 as LGHNT and CDR2 as FRNRAP. This CDR3 is 21 amino acids long. The DNA for the CDR3 is TGTGCTAGTGGTTTGGCCAAATCCGGGACTAGCGGGGGCCACTCCTACAATGAGCAGTTCTTC. Translating gives CASGLAKSGTSGGHSYNEQFF.